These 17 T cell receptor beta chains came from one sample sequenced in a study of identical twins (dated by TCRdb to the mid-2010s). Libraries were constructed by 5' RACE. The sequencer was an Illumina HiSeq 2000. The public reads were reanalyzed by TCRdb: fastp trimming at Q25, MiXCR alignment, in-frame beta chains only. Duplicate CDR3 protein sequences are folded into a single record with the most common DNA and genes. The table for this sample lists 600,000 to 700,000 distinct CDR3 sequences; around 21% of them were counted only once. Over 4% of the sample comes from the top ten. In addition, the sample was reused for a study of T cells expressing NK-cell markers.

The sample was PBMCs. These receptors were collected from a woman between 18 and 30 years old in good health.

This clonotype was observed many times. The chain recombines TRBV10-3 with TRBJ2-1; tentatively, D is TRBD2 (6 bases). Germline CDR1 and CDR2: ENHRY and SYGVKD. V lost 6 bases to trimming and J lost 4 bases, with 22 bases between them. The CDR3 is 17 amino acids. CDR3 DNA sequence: TGTGCCATCAGATTCAGCCGGGACTTAGCCTTATACAATGAGCAGTTCTTC. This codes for CAIRFSRDLALYNEQFF.

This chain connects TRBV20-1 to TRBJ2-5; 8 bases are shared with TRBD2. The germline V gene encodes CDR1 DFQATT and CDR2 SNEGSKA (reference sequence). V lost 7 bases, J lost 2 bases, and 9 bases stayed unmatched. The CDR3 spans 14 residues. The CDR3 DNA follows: TGCAGTGTTGCGACTAGCGTAACACAAGAGACCCAGTACTTC. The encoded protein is CSVATSVTQETQYF.

The CDR3 reads CASSPPQGATTYGYTF. CDR3 coding DNA: TGTGCCAGCAGCCCGCCACAGGGGGCGACGACCTATGGCTACACCTTC. The V gene is TRBV7-9, the J gene TRBJ1-2, with 9 positions matching TRBD1. Germline values: CDR1 SEHNR, CDR2 FQNEAQ (reference sequence). V was pared by 5 bases and J by 4 bases, with 11 bases of the junction left unmatched. The CDR3 runs 16 residues.

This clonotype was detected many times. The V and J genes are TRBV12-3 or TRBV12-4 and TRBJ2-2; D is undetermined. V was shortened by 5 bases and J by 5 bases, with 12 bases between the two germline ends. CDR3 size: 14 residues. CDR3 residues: CASSPPGLTGELFF. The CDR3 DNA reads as TGTGCCAGCAGTCCACCGGGTCTTACCGGGGAGCTGTTTTTT.

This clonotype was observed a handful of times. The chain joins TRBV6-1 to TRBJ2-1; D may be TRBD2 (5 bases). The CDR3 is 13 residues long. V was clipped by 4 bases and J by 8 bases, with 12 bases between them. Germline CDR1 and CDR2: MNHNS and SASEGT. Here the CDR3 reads CASSGTGRDEQFF. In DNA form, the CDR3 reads TGTGCCAGCAGTGGGACCGGGCGGGATGAGCAGTTCTTC.

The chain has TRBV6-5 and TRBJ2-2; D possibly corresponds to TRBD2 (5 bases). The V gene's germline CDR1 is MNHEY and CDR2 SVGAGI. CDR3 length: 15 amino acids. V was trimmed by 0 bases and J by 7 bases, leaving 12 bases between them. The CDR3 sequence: CASSYSYPRGGELFF. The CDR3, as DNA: TGTGCCAGCAGTTACTCATACCCCCGGGGCGGGGAGCTGTTTTTT.

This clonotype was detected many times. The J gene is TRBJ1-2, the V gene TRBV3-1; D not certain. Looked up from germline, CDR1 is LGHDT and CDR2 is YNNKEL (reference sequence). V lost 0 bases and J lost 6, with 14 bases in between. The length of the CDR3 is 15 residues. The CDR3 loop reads CASSQDYAGKDGYTF. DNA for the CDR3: TGTGCCAGCAGCCAAGATTACGCCGGGAAGGATGGCTACACCTTC.

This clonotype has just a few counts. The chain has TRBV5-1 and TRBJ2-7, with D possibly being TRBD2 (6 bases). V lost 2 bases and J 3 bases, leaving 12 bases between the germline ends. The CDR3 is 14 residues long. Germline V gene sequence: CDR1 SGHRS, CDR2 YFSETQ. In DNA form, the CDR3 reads TGCGCCAGCAGCTTTGACGGGGGATACTACGAGCAGTACTTC. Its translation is CASSFDGGYYEQYF.

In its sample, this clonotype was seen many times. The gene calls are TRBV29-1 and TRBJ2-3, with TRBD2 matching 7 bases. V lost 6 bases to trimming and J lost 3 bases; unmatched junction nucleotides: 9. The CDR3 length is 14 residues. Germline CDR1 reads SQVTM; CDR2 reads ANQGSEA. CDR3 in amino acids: CSVSSGISTDTQYF. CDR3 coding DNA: TGCAGCGTCTCCAGCGGGATTAGTACAGATACGCAGTATTTT.

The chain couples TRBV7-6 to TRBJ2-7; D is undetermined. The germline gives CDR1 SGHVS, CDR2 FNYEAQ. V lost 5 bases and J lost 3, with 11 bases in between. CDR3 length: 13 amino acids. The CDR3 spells CASSPHTGYEQYF. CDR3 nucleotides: TGTGCCAGCAGCCCCCATACGGGCTACGAGCAGTACTTC.

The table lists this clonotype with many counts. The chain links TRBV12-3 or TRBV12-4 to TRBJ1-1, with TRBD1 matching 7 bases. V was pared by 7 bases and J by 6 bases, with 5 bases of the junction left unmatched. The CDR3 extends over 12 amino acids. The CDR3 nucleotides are TGTGCCAGCACCCCAACAGGGGCTGAAGCTTTCTTT. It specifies CASTPTGAEAFF.

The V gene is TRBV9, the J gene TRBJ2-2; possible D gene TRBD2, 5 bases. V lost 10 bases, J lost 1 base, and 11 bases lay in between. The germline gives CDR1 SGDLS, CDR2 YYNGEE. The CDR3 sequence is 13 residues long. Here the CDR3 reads CASEAGNTGELFF. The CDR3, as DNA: TGTGCCTCGGAGGCAGGGAACACCGGGGAGCTGTTTTTT.

This CDR3 reads CSARDGGQGGETQYF. CDR3 bases: TGCAGTGCTAGAGATGGAGGGCAGGGAGGAGAGACCCAGTACTTC. This chain uses TRBV20-1 with TRBJ2-5; a possible D gene is TRBD2 (6 bases). Trimming removed 0 bases from V and 4 bases from J, with 15 bases in between. The V gene's germline CDR1 is DFQATT and CDR2 SNEGSKA (reference sequence). CDR3 length: 15 amino acids.

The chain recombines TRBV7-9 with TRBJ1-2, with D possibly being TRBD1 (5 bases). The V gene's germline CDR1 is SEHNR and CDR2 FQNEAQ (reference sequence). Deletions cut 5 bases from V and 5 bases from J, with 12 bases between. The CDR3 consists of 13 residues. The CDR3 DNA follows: TGTGCCAGCAGCCGGGGGACCGCGTATGGCTACACCTTC. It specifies CASSRGTAYGYTF.

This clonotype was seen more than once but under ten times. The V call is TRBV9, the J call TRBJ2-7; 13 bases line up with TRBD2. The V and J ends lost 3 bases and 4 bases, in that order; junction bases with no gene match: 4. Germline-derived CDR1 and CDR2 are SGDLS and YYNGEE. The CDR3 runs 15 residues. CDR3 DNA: TGTGCCAGCAGCGCAGGACTAGCGGGGGAGTACGAGCAGTACTTC. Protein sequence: CASSAGLAGEYEQYF. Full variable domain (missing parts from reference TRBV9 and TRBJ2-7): DSGVTQTPKHLITATGQRVTLRCSPRSGDLSVYWYQQSLDQGLQFLIQYYNGEERAKGNILERFSAQQFPDLHSELNLSSLELGDSALYFCASSAGLAGEYEQYFGPGTRLTVT.

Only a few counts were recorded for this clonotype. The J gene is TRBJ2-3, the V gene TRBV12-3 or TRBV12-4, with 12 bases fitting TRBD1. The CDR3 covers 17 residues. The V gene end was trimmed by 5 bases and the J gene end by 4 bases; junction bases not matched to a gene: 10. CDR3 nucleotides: TGTGCCAGCAGTCGAATTCCGGGACAGGGGGCCTCAGATACGCAGTATTTT. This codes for CASSRIPGQGASDTQYF.

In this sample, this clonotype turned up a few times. The CDR3: CSARRLAGPSATGELFF. The DNA for the CDR3 is TGCAGTGCTAGAAGACTAGCGGGGCCCTCGGCCACCGGGGAGCTGTTTTTT. This chain links TRBV20-1 with TRBJ2-2; 11 bases align to TRBD2. This CDR3 is built from 17 residues. Unmatched junction bases numbered 9, after V lost 2 bases and J lost 4 bases. Germline loops: CDR1 DFQATT, CDR2 SNEGSKA (reference sequence).